The sequence of this TCR beta chain was determined in a study of beta chain features in type 1 diabetes. Study as a whole: Across all samples, roughly 99 million sorted cells were examined.

This clone occurred a few times. Germline loops: CDR1 MDHEN, CDR2 SYDVKM. The CDR3 runs to 13 residues. V was shortened by 2 bases and J by 6 bases, with 10 bases between the two germline ends. Expressed TCRB transcripts got sequenced, as all isolated RNA was reverse transcribed. Generated by immunoSEQ multiplex PCR, the TCRdb table keeps only in-frame clones and is missing some. The profile shows 300,000 to 400,000 clones, roughly an eighth of them singletons. This sequence joins TRBV28 and TRBJ1-2; weak D call: TRBD1 (5 bases). Input material: naive CD4+ T cells from blood. This TCR derives from a man younger than 35 in good health. CDR3 in amino acids: CASSLGGVDGYTF. The CDR3 bases are TGTGCCAGCAGTTTAGGAGGGGTCGATGGCTACACCTTC.